The 30 T cell receptor beta chains below all came from one sample that was sequenced in a study of shared clonotypes between healthy human individuals. TCRdb's copy holds only in-frame clones and misses some; the assay was immunoSEQ multiplex PCR. Among around 600,000 clones listed, around 95% were seen once. Naive CD8 cells, CD45RO-negative and positively selected for CCR7, excluded terminally differentiated effector memory CD45RA+ cells. The sequencing sample was made of naive CD8+ T cells sorted from blood. The receptor source for this set is a woman in her 30s in good health.

The count of this clone is one. This sequence joins TRBV7-8 and TRBJ2-1; D gene ambiguous. Per germline, CDR1 SGHVS and CDR2 FQNEAQ. This CDR3 contains 14 residues. With 5 bases removed from V and 8 bases from J, the gap between germline ends came to 16 bases. This chain's CDR3 is CASSPLARSHEQFF. CDR3 DNA: TGTGCCAGCAGCCCCCTCGCCCGGTCACATGAGCAGTTCTTC. The full variable domain, completed using reference TRBV7-8 and TRBJ2-1, is GAGVSQSPRYKVAKRGQDVALRCDPISGHVSLFWYQQALGQGPEFLTYFQNEAQLDKSGLPSDRFFAERPEGSVSTLKIQRTQQEDSAVYLCASSPLARSHEQFFGPGTRLTVL.

The CDR3 is CASSAPGSGSPLHF. The CDR3 coding sequence is TGTGCCAGCAGCGCTCCGGGGAGCGGCTCACCCCTCCACTTT. V is TRBV7-9 and J is TRBJ1-6; the D is unclear. The CDR3 is made up of 14 amino acids. Germline values: CDR1 SEHNR, CDR2 FQNEAQ (reference sequence). Trimming stripped 5 bases from V and 10 bases from J, with 15 bases between.

The gene calls are TRBV15 and TRBJ2-1; 13 positions agree with TRBD2. In germline, CDR1 is LNHNV, CDR2 YYDKDF (reference sequence). V shed 3 bases, J shed 5 bases, and the junction held 7 bases outside the gene matches. The CDR3 loop spans 17 amino acids. The CDR3 nucleotides read TGTGCCACCAGCAGGAGGACTAGCGGGAGTAGCGACAATGAGCAGTTCTTC. It translates to CATSRRTSGSSDNEQFF.

The chain recombines TRBV28 with TRBJ2-7, with TRBD2 as a possible D gene (6 bases). Germline CDR1 MDHEN, CDR2 SYDVKM. CDR3 length equals 15 residues. Trimming took 2 bases from V and 6 from J, leaving 17 bases between them. CDR3 in amino acids: CASSLMSGGVPEQYF. CDR3 nucleotide sequence: TGTGCCAGCAGTTTAATGTCAGGAGGGGTGCCCGAGCAGTACTTC.

This chain links TRBV27 with TRBJ1-1; TRBD1 is a possible D gene (6 bases). The CDR3 is made up of 15 amino acids. Looked up from germline, CDR1 is MNHEY and CDR2 is SMNVEV (reference sequence). V lost 5 bases to trimming and J lost 0 bases, with 13 bases between them. The CDR3 sequence is CASSNPGHLNTEAFF. The CDR3 DNA sequence: TGTGCCAGCAGTAACCCGGGACACCTGAACACTGAAGCTTTCTTT.

The V call is TRBV6-1, the J call TRBJ1-2; D is perhaps TRBD1 (5 bases). This CDR3 region has 13 residues. The V end lost 4 bases, the J end lost 3 bases, and 9 bases lay between the germline ends. Germline CDR1 is MNHNS and CDR2 is SASEGT. The CDR3 bases are TGTGCCAGCAGTGCCACAGGTGACTATGGCTACACCTTC. It translates to CASSATGDYGYTF.

The gene calls are TRBV10-2 and TRBJ2-7; D call uncertain. Germline V gene sequence: CDR1 WSHSY, CDR2 SAAADI. The ends were cut back, 4 bases at V and 1 base at J, with 5 bases in the middle. The CDR3 is 12 residues long. CDR3: CASSGSSYEQYF. The DNA for the CDR3 is TGCGCCAGCAGTGGCTCATCCTACGAGCAGTACTTC.

The chain uses TRBV5-1 and TRBJ1-1; D is uncertain. CDR1 and CDR2 from the germline V gene are SGHRS and YFSETQ. The V end lost 0 bases, the J end lost 2 bases, and 14 bases lay between the germline ends. The CDR3 has 16 amino acids. The CDR3, as DNA: TGCGCCAGCAGCTTGGCCCGTGCCCCCCGCAACACTGAAGCTTTCTTT. This sequence encodes CASSLARAPRNTEAFF.

In the case of this clone: Within the sample, other DNA sequences also encode this same CDR3. The gene calls are TRBV6-1 and TRBJ2-2, with TRBD1 matching 8 bases. After removal of 1 base from V and 3 bases from J, the junction contained 1 base not matched to a gene. Germline loops: CDR1 MNHNS, CDR2 SASEGT. The CDR3 has 15 residues. CDR3 bases: TGTGCCAGCAGTGAAGGGACAGGGTACACCGGGGAGCTGTTTTTT. Translated, it gives CASSEGTGYTGELFF.

This clone was seen only once. The rearrangement links TRBV6-1 to TRBJ2-7; 7 bases line up with TRBD2. This CDR3 is 15 amino acids long. Germline lookup yields CDR1 MNHNS and CDR2 SASEGT. Trimming cost V 0 bases and J 4 bases; bases outside gene matches: 6. CDR3 residues: CASSEATSVLYEQYF. The CDR3 DNA reads TGTGCCAGCAGTGAAGCAACTAGCGTTCTTTACGAGCAGTACTTC.

The chain couples TRBV19 to TRBJ1-5, with no clear D. Germline V lookup: CDR1 LNHDA, CDR2 SQIVND (reference sequence). The CDR3 sequence is 13 residues long. Trimming shortened V by 7 bases and J by 6 bases, and 13 bases separated the two germline ends. DNA for the CDR3: TGTGCCAGTACAATAGTAGGGTTTCAGCCCCAGCATTTT. This gives the protein CASTIVGFQPQHF.

The chain couples TRBV19 to TRBJ1-5; no firm D call. V was pared by 1 base and J by 4 bases, with 5 bases between. This CDR3 has 13 residues. Germline-derived CDR1 and CDR2 are LNHDA and SQIVND (reference sequence). The CDR3 DNA follows: TGTGCCAGTAGTATAGGGGAGAATCAGCCCCAGCATTTT. Translated, it gives CASSIGENQPQHF.

The chain is built from TRBV2 and TRBJ1-1, with D possibly matching TRBD1 (6 bases). V lost 6 bases to trimming and J lost 1 base, with 18 bases between them. In germline, CDR1 is SNHLY, CDR2 FYNNEI. This CDR3 has 16 residues. For the CDR3, the DNA is TGTGCCAGCAGGAGCAGGGGCGGCGATAAGAACACTGAAGCTTTCTTT. Translation: CASRSRGGDKNTEAFF.

The gene calls are TRBV28 and TRBJ2-2, with D unresolved. CDR3 size: 14 residues. Germline values: CDR1 MDHEN, CDR2 SYDVKM. V was pared by 1 base and J by 5 bases, with 8 bases between. The CDR3 region is CASSLFVGTGELFF. For the CDR3, the DNA is TGTGCCAGCAGTTTATTTGTGGGGACCGGGGAGCTGTTTTTT.

The CDR3 spells CASSLGGLYEQYF. Written as DNA, the CDR3 is TGTGCCAGCAGCTTAGGGGGACTCTACGAGCAGTACTTC. The gene calls are TRBV7-8 and TRBJ2-7; a weak D match, TRBD2 (6 bases). The CDR3 contains 13 residues. V was trimmed by 1 base and J by 3 bases, leaving 7 bases between them. CDR1 SGHVS and CDR2 FQNEAQ come from the germline V gene.

The chain joins TRBV25-1 to TRBJ1-2; 9 bases align to TRBD1. J lost 6 bases, V lost 4 bases, and 18 bases had no gene match. The length of the CDR3 is 18 residues. The germline CDR1 and CDR2 sequences are MGHDK and SYGVNS. CDR3 coding DNA: TGTGCCAGCAGTGTCCTTTCGGGACAGGGTTTTCCCTTCCATGGCTACACCTTC. Translation gives CASSVLSGQGFPFHGYTF.

The chain is built from TRBV7-6 and TRBJ1-1; D may be TRBD1 (6 bases). The length of the CDR3 is 13 residues. Germline V gives CDR1 SGHVS, CDR2 FNYEAQ. The V and J ends lost 0 bases and 7 bases respectively, with 9 bases between them. The CDR3 sequence: CASSLARGHEAFF. The CDR3 region has the DNA TGTGCCAGCAGCTTAGCAAGGGGACATGAAGCTTTCTTT. The complete variable domain, with remaining parts taken from reference TRBV7-6 and TRBJ1-1, reads GAGVSQSPRYKVTKRGQDVALRCDPISGHVSLYWYRQALGQGPEFLTYFNYEAQQDKSGLPNDRFSAERPEGSISTLTIQRTEQRDSAMYRCASSLARGHEAFFGQGTRLTVV.

The chain combines TRBV13 with TRBJ1-1; a weak D match, TRBD1 (6 bases). The CDR3 has 12 amino acids. Germline-derived CDR1 and CDR2 are PRHDT and FYEKMQ (reference sequence). V was trimmed by 5 bases and J by 7 bases, leaving 11 bases between them. The CDR3 loop reads CASSLDSVEAFF. CDR3 nucleotides: TGTGCCAGCAGCCTGGACAGTGTTGAAGCTTTCTTT.

The chain couples TRBV18 to TRBJ1-3; TRBD1 aligns across 9 bases. Germline CDR1 reads KGHSH; CDR2 reads LQKENI. The CDR3 covers 17 residues. Germline trimming cut 2 bases from V and 0 bases from J; bases unmatched to any gene: 5. This CDR3 is CASSPETGGISGNTIYF. In DNA, the CDR3 is TGTGCCAGCTCACCAGAGACAGGGGGGATCTCTGGAAACACCATATATTTT.

To note about this clone: Other DNA sequences of this sample code for an identical CDR3. This sequence joins TRBV5-1 and TRBJ2-7; D is unclear. The CDR3 has 13 amino acids. Trimming took off 0 bases at V and 3 bases at J, with 7 bases between the two ends. CDR1 and CDR2 from the germline V gene are SGHRS and YFSETQ. This CDR3 reads CASSLASGYEQYF. In nucleotides, the CDR3 is TGCGCCAGCAGCTTGGCGTCCGGCTACGAGCAGTACTTC.

The chain carries TRBV6-1 and TRBJ1-5, with a tentative D call TRBD1 (5 bases). Trimming removed 6 bases at V and 6 bases at J, with 18 bases between. The CDR3 contains 15 residues. CDR1 and CDR2 from the germline V gene are MNHNS and SASEGT. The CDR3 protein is CASRTTTAAIQPQHF. The CDR3 region has the DNA TGTGCCAGCAGAACCACGACAGCTGCGATTCAGCCCCAGCATTTT.

The rearrangement uses TRBV27 and TRBJ1-1, with D perhaps TRBD1 (5 bases). Trimming took off 2 bases at V and 0 bases at J, with 7 bases between the two ends. Germline V lookup: CDR1 MNHEY, CDR2 SMNVEV (reference sequence). CDR3 size: 14 residues. The DNA of the CDR3 is TGTGCCAGCAGTTTAAGAGGGGTGAACACTGAAGCTTTCTTT. This sequence encodes CASSLRGVNTEAFF.

The chain joins TRBV7-2 to TRBJ1-4; 8 bases match TRBD1. The V segment lost 1 base and the J segment 6 bases; nucleotides outside the gene matches: 7. The CDR3 loop spans 16 amino acids. Germline loops: CDR1 SGHTA, CDR2 FQGNSA. DNA of the CDR3: TGTGCCAGCAGCTTAGTCCGTGGGACAGGTGATGAAAAACTGTTTTTT. Translated, it gives CASSLVRGTGDEKLFF. Full variable domain (remainder filled in from reference TRBV7-2 and TRBJ1-4): GAGVSQSPSNKVTEKGKDVELRCDPISGHTALYWYRQSLGQGLEFLIYFQGNSAPDKSGLPSDRFSAERTGGSVSTLTIQRTQQEDSAVYLCASSLVRGTGDEKLFFGSGTQLSVL.

The chain's CDR3 is CASSPWGAKIGQGGNTIYF. CDR3 nucleotide sequence: TGCGCCAGCAGCCCTTGGGGGGCCAAGATCGGACAGGGGGGAAACACCATATATTTT. The J gene is TRBJ1-3, the V gene TRBV4-1; 9 nucleotides agree with TRBD1. Germline V CDR1 and CDR2: MGHRA, YSYEKL. The CDR3 totals 19 residues. V lost 4 bases to trimming and J lost 4 bases; unmatched junction nucleotides: 17.

V and J are TRBV6-5 and TRBJ2-1; 9 positions match TRBD2. The CDR3 is 14 residues long. CDR1 MNHEY and CDR2 SVGAGI come from the germline V gene. V lost 8 bases and J lost 0; bases outside the gene matches: 2. The CDR3 coding sequence is TGTGCCAGCTATAGCGGGAGCTCCTACAATGAGCAGTTCTTC. It encodes CASYSGSSYNEQFF.

The gene calls are TRBV29-1 and TRBJ2-5; 16 bases map to TRBD2. CDR1 and CDR2 from the germline V gene are SQVTM and ANQGSEA. The CDR3 runs 17 residues. V gave up 6 bases and J gave up 5 bases; unmatched junction bases: 12. As DNA, the CDR3 is TGCAGCGTCGACAATGCGGGACTAGCGGGAGGGCGGGAGACCCAGTACTTC. It specifies CSVDNAGLAGGRETQYF.

This chain connects TRBV28 to TRBJ2-7; no clear D gene. With 3 bases removed from V and 5 bases from J, the gap between germline ends came to 5 bases. The CDR3 is made up of 11 amino acids. Germline lookup yields CDR1 MDHEN and CDR2 SYDVKM. CDR3 in DNA: TGTGCCAGCAGTTTTGAGAACGAGCAGTACTTC. This encodes CASSFENEQYF.

This chain links TRBV13 with TRBJ2-7; D gene unclear. Deletions cut 5 bases from V and 1 base from J, with 9 bases between. The CDR3 sequence is 13 residues long. Germline lookup yields CDR1 PRHDT and CDR2 FYEKMQ (reference sequence). The CDR3 sequence is CASSPDTSYEQYF. CDR3 nucleotides: TGTGCCAGCAGCCCTGACACGTCCTACGAGCAGTACTTC.

The chain has TRBV28 and TRBJ2-7; TRBD2 aligns across 9 bases. The CDR3 runs 16 residues. The J segment lost 7 bases and the V segment lost 6 bases, leaving 16 bases of the junction unmatched. Germline CDR1 reads MDHEN; CDR2 reads SYDVKM. CDR3 protein: CASSLPLREGLLEQYF. The DNA for the CDR3 is TGTGCCAGCAGCCTTCCCTTGCGGGAGGGCCTACTTGAGCAGTACTTC.

V is TRBV27 and J is TRBJ1-3; 7 nucleotides line up with TRBD1. The germline V gene encodes CDR1 MNHEY and CDR2 SMNVEV (reference sequence). Unmatched junction bases numbered 10, after V lost 6 bases and J lost 8 bases. This CDR3 contains 14 residues. The CDR3 DNA follows: TGTGCCAGCAGATCGAGACAGGGCACGGACACCATATATTTT. It is translated as CASRSRQGTDTIYF.